A selection of T cell receptor beta chains follows, all from one sample in a study of blood T cell repertoires in COVID-19. Clones were sequenced by immunoSEQ multiplex PCR, and TCRdb holds only the in-frame ones, with some missing. The sample lists 210,000 or so clones, roughly 89% seen once, with 0.6% to 0.8% in the top ten. Material: peripheral blood. Receptors were obtained from a man in his forties or fifties with acute or convalescent COVID-19. The CDR3 runs from the conserved cysteine through the conserved F or W. The order of the fields is clone size, J gene, V gene, D gene, CDR3 DNA, CDR3 protein. A D gene is named only where the DNA matches it firmly. Clone size, where shown, is once, few, many, or a class for clones that have expanded.

clone size: NA
J gene: TRBJ2-5
V gene: TRBV7-2
D gene: TRBD1
CDR3 DNA: TGTGCCAGCAGCCTAAGGACAGGGGGCTTTCAAGAGACCCAGTACTTC
CDR3 protein: CASSLRTGGFQETQYF

clone size: NA
J gene: TRBJ1-2
V gene: TRBV28
D gene: TRBD1
CDR3 DNA: TGTGCCAGCAGTGGACTCGTGGGACAGGGGGTGGACTATGGCTACACCTTC
CDR3 protein: CASSGLVGQGVDYGYTF

clone size: NA
J gene: TRBJ2-7
V gene: TRBV4-1
D gene: NA
CDR3 DNA: TGCGCCAGCAGCCAAATGGGCGAGATGGGCTACGAGCAGTACTTC
CDR3 protein: CASSQMGEMGYEQYF

clone size: NA
J gene: TRBJ2-5
V gene: TRBV11-3
D gene: NA
CDR3 DNA: TGTGCCAGCAGCCCCGGCCGGCGGGGAATGTTGGAGACCCAGTACTTC
CDR3 protein: CASSPGRRGMLETQYF

clone size: NA
J gene: TRBJ2-3
V gene: TRBV11-3
D gene: NA
CDR3 DNA: TGTGCCAGCAGCTCGGGGACTGGGCCAGGACAAGGCGATACGCAGTATTTT
CDR3 protein: CASSSGTGPGQGDTQYF

clone size: once
J gene: TRBJ1-5
V gene: TRBV7-6
D gene: NA
CDR3 DNA: TGTGCCAGCAGCCCCGACCCAGGGAGCAATCAGCCCCAGCATTTT
CDR3 protein: CASSPDPGSNQPQHF

clone size: NA
J gene: TRBJ2-7
V gene: TRBV6-6
D gene: NA
CDR3 DNA: TGTGCCAGCTCAGCAGGGCCATCCTACGAGCAGTACTTC
CDR3 protein: CASSAGPSYEQYF

clone size: NA
J gene: TRBJ2-1
V gene: TRBV29-1
D gene: TRBD2
CDR3 DNA: TGCAGCGTTCAGTCAGGACTAGCGGGAGATTACAATGAGCAGTTCTTC
CDR3 protein: CSVQSGLAGDYNEQFF

clone size: once
J gene: TRBJ2-5
V gene: TRBV5-4
D gene: NA
CDR3 DNA: TGTGCCAGCAGCTTGGCGGGGGTACAAGAGACCCAGTACTTC
CDR3 protein: CASSLAGVQETQYF

clone size: once
J gene: TRBJ2-1
V gene: TRBV9
D gene: TRBD2
CDR3 DNA: TGTGCCAGCAGCCAAAGCGGGGCCGGCCTTGATGAGCAGTTCTTC
CDR3 protein: CASSQSGAGLDEQFF

clone size: NA
J gene: TRBJ1-5
V gene: TRBV6-4
D gene: TRBD1
CDR3 DNA: TGTGCCAGCAGTGAGGGACAGGGGACGGAGCCCCAGCATTTT
CDR3 protein: CASSEGQGTEPQHF

clone size: NA
J gene: TRBJ1-4
V gene: TRBV3-1/TRBV3-2
D gene: NA
CDR3 DNA: TGTGCCAGCAGCCGATTACAGACTAATGAAAAACTGTTTTTT
CDR3 protein: CASSRLQTNEKLFF

clone size: few
J gene: TRBJ2-7
V gene: TRBV14
D gene: NA
CDR3 DNA: TGTGCCAGCAGCCGCTTCGACGGGGTAGGGCAGTACTTC
CDR3 protein: CASSRFDGVGQYF

clone size: NA
J gene: TRBJ1-2
V gene: TRBV4-3
D gene: TRBD1
CDR3 DNA: TGCGCCAGCAGCCAGATACAGGGGGGAGACTATGGCTACACCTTC
CDR3 protein: CASSQIQGGDYGYTF

clone size: NA
J gene: TRBJ2-1
V gene: TRBV5-1
D gene: NA
CDR3 DNA: TGCGCCAGCAGCGGAAAGGGTCTACTAGCTATTGGCTACAATGAGCAGTTCTTC
CDR3 protein: CASSGKGLLAIGYNEQFF

clone size: NA
J gene: TRBJ1-2
V gene: TRBV25-1
D gene: TRBD1
CDR3 DNA: TGTGCCAGCAGTGAAAACGGGGACAGGGGAGGGTATGGCTACACCTTC
CDR3 protein: CASSENGDRGGYGYTF

clone size: NA
J gene: TRBJ1-1
V gene: TRBV30
D gene: NA
CDR3 DNA: TGTGCCTGGAGTGTACTGATTCGGGGGAGGACTATGAACACTGAAGCTTTCTTT
CDR3 protein: CAWSVLIRGRTMNTEAFF

clone size: NA
J gene: TRBJ1-1
V gene: TRBV29-1
D gene: NA
CDR3 DNA: TGCAGCCCTTCACTTGGAGGGCCCACTGAAGCTTTCTTT
CDR3 protein: CSPSLGGPTEAFF

clone size: NA
J gene: TRBJ2-3
V gene: TRBV28
D gene: TRBD1
CDR3 DNA: TGTGCCAGCAGGTACTCTCCGGGACAGAAAGACACAGATACGCAGTATTTT
CDR3 protein: CASRYSPGQKDTDTQYF

clone size: NA
J gene: TRBJ1-2
V gene: TRBV7-9
D gene: TRBD1
CDR3 DNA: TGTGCCAGCAGCCTAGGGACAGGGCCCTATGGCTACACCTTC
CDR3 protein: CASSLGTGPYGYTF

clone size: NA
J gene: TRBJ2-5
V gene: TRBV28
D gene: NA
CDR3 DNA: TGTGCCAGCAGCCTCGGTGGACAGACCCTGTACCAAGAGACCCAGTACTTC
CDR3 protein: CASSLGGQTLYQETQYF

clone size: few
J gene: TRBJ1-1
V gene: TRBV6-5
D gene: TRBD1
CDR3 DNA: TGTGCCAGCAGTTACGGGCGGACAGGTGAAGCTTTCTTT
CDR3 protein: CASSYGRTGEAFF

clone size: once
J gene: TRBJ2-1
V gene: TRBV18
D gene: TRBD1
CDR3 DNA: TGTGCCAGCTCACCTACCACGGACAGGGCATACAATGAGCAGTTCTTC
CDR3 protein: CASSPTTDRAYNEQFF

clone size: once
J gene: TRBJ2-1
V gene: TRBV19
D gene: TRBD2
CDR3 DNA: TGTGCCAGTAGTGCGGGGGGGTCCTACAATGAGCAGTTCTTC
CDR3 protein: CASSAGGSYNEQFF

clone size: NA
J gene: TRBJ2-7
V gene: TRBV27
D gene: TRBD1
CDR3 DNA: TGTGCCAGCAGTTCGGGACAGCCCTACGAGCAGTACTTC
CDR3 protein: CASSSGQPYEQYF

clone size: few
J gene: TRBJ1-5
V gene: TRBV4-2
D gene: NA
CDR3 DNA: TGTGCCAGCAGCCCCGGTGAGGCTAGCAATCAGCCCCAGCATTTT
CDR3 protein: CASSPGEASNQPQHF

clone size: NA
J gene: TRBJ1-1
V gene: TRBV21-1
D gene: NA
CDR3 DNA: TGTGCCAGCAGCAAAGACGGACAGGGGAAGAACACTGAAGCTTTCTTT
CDR3 protein: CASSKDGQGKNTEAFF

clone size: NA
J gene: TRBJ2-7
V gene: TRBV4-2
D gene: NA
CDR3 DNA: TGTGCCAGCAGCCAAGACCTAGCCGTCGAGCAGTACTTC
CDR3 protein: CASSQDLAVEQYF

clone size: NA
J gene: TRBJ2-1
V gene: TRBV9
D gene: TRBD2
CDR3 DNA: TGTGCCAGCAGCGTAAGCGGGAGGGCCGCCAATGAGCAGTTCTTC
CDR3 protein: CASSVSGRAANEQFF

clone size: once
J gene: TRBJ2-2
V gene: TRBV5-4
D gene: NA
CDR3 DNA: TGTGCCAGCAGCTTGGGGGGCTATGCGAACACCGGGGAGCTGTTTTTT
CDR3 protein: CASSLGGYANTGELFF

clone size: NA
J gene: TRBJ2-1
V gene: TRBV5-1
D gene: TRBD2
CDR3 DNA: TGCGCCAGCAGCGGGTGGACTAGCGGGAGCTCCTACAATGAGCAGTTCTTC
CDR3 protein: CASSGWTSGSSYNEQFF

clone size: NA
J gene: TRBJ1-1
V gene: TRBV2
D gene: TRBD1
CDR3 DNA: TGTGCCAGCAGTCCACAGGACAGGCAAAACACTGAAGCTTTCTTT
CDR3 protein: CASSPQDRQNTEAFF

clone size: NA
J gene: TRBJ1-1
V gene: TRBV6-5
D gene: TRBD1
CDR3 DNA: TGTGCTAGCAGTTGGGCGACAGGGACAAAAGCTTTCTTT
CDR3 protein: CASSWATGTKAFF

clone size: NA
J gene: TRBJ1-5
V gene: TRBV30
D gene: TRBD1
CDR3 DNA: TGTGCCTGGAGTGCCGGGACAGTCAATCAGCCCCAGCATTTT
CDR3 protein: CAWSAGTVNQPQHF

clone size: NA
J gene: TRBJ2-7
V gene: TRBV9
D gene: TRBD2
CDR3 DNA: TGTGCCAGCAGCGTATCCGGGACTAGCGGCGAGCAGTACTTC
CDR3 protein: CASSVSGTSGEQYF

clone size: once
J gene: TRBJ1-2
V gene: TRBV6-1
D gene: NA
CDR3 DNA: TGTGCCAGCAGTGAACCGGGACTTCCAAACTATGGCTACACCTTC
CDR3 protein: CASSEPGLPNYGYTF

clone size: NA
J gene: TRBJ2-4
V gene: TRBV6-5
D gene: NA
CDR3 DNA: TGTGCCAGCAGTTACTCAACGGGGACCAAAAACATTCAGTACTTC
CDR3 protein: CASSYSTGTKNIQYF

clone size: NA
J gene: TRBJ2-2
V gene: TRBV6-5
D gene: NA
CDR3 DNA: TGTGCCAGCAGTTTGGGACATCTTGCCGGGGAGCTGTTTTTT
CDR3 protein: CASSLGHLAGELFF

clone size: NA
J gene: TRBJ2-2
V gene: TRBV28
D gene: TRBD2
CDR3 DNA: TGTGCCAGCAGTCCCCTGGCGGGAGTCAACACCGGGGAGCTGTTTTTT
CDR3 protein: CASSPLAGVNTGELFF

clone size: NA
J gene: TRBJ2-5
V gene: TRBV6-2/TRBV6-3
D gene: NA
CDR3 DNA: TGTGCCAGCAGTTATCTTGGACTCCAAGAGACCCAGTACTTC
CDR3 protein: CASSYLGLQETQYF

clone size: NA
J gene: TRBJ1-4
V gene: TRBV25-1
D gene: NA
CDR3 DNA: TGTGCCAGCAGTGAGCCCTCGGGACACCCAGATTCAAAACTGTTTTTT
CDR3 protein: CASSEPSGHPDSKLFF

clone size: NA
J gene: TRBJ2-1
V gene: TRBV5-1
D gene: TRBD2
CDR3 DNA: TGCGCCAGCAGCCCGGGACTAGCGGGCCCGGGGGAGCAGTTCTTC
CDR3 protein: CASSPGLAGPGEQFF

clone size: NA
J gene: TRBJ1-5
V gene: TRBV6-6
D gene: NA
CDR3 DNA: TGTGCCAGCAGTTATACTACTGGGCAGCCCCAGCATTTT
CDR3 protein: CASSYTTGQPQHF